This T cell receptor (beta chain) was identified during a study of cytomegalovirus exposure and HLA in healthy donors. Findings and limits, study-wide: Reportedly, cytomegalovirus status was diagnosed with high sensitivity and specificity.

With respect to this clone: Its antigen is currently unknown.

Primers: 60 Vbeta forward and 13 Jbeta reverse. Clones were sequenced by immunoSEQ multiplex PCR, and TCRdb holds only the in-frame ones, with some missing. The sample contains approximately 97,000 clones, approximately 73% of which appear only once. V was clipped by 5 bases and J by 5 bases; unmatched bases: 7. CDR1 SEHNR and CDR2 FQNEAQ come from the germline V gene (reference sequence). CDR3 length: 14 amino acids. The rearrangement uses TRBV7-9 and TRBJ2-5, with 8 bases identical to TRBD1. Material for sequencing was PBMCs. The clonotype was recovered from a man aged 40-50 years in good health and CMV-seronegative. The CDR3 reads CASSQTGALETQYF. CDR3 DNA sequence: TGTGCCAGCAGCCAGACAGGGGCGTTGGAGACCCAGTACTTC.